These 19 T cell receptor beta chains came from one sample sequenced in a study of Graves' ophthalmopathy and Graves' hyperthyroidism. CDR3 regions of TCR beta were amplified from RNA transcripts. HTBI-primed RT-PCR formed the first round, and a multiplex PCR formed the second. TCRdb ran MiXCR on the multiplex PCR reads and lists one entry per CDR3 protein. The sample carries roughly 410,000 distinct CDR3 sequences, 15% recorded once. Source material: peripheral blood. These receptors came from a woman younger than 30 with stable Graves' hyperthyroidism.

This clonotype has a count of ten or more. Here the CDR3 reads CASSVGALLGGYTF. The CDR3 nucleotides read TGTGCCAGTAGTGTGGGGGCGCTACTAGGTGGCTACACCTTC. The chain carries TRBV19 and TRBJ1-2; D is possibly TRBD1 (6 bases). The CDR3 is 14 residues long. The germline V gene has CDR1 LNHDA and CDR2 SQIVND (reference sequence). Trimming stripped 5 bases from V and 7 bases from J, with 17 bases between.

Many counts were recorded for this clonotype. The chain recombines TRBV6-1 with TRBJ1-6; the D is unclear. Germline assignment: CDR1 MNHNS and CDR2 SASEGT. This CDR3 is 14 amino acids long. With 3 bases removed from V and 8 bases from J, the gap between germline ends came to 11 bases. CDR3: CASSESLRDSPLHF. The DNA of the CDR3 is TGTGCCAGCAGTGAGTCTCTGCGGGATTCACCCCTCCACTTT.

This clonotype was detected many times. The rearrangement uses TRBV4-1 and TRBJ2-7, with D possibly TRBD1 on 6 matching bases. Deletions cut 2 bases from V and 1 base from J, with 15 bases between. Germline assignment: CDR1 MGHRA and CDR2 YSYEKL. CDR3 length: 16 residues. CDR3 in DNA: TGCGCCAGCAGCCAAAACCGACAGGTCCGATCCTACGAGCAGTACTTC. It specifies CASSQNRQVRSYEQYF.

This chain uses TRBV6-1 with TRBJ1-2, with D possibly matching TRBD1 (6 bases). From germline, CDR1 is MNHNS and CDR2 SASEGT. V was pared by 6 bases and J by 8 bases, with 19 bases between. The CDR3 contains 14 residues. In DNA form, the CDR3 reads TGTGCCAGCAGCCCCTCTCCAGGGGCCTACGGCTACACCTTC. This sequence encodes CASSPSPGAYGYTF.

In this sample, this clonotype turned up many times. The chain couples TRBV4-1 to TRBJ1-1, with D perhaps matching TRBD1 (6 bases). With 1 base removed from V and 1 base from J, the gap between germline ends came to 13 bases. In germline, CDR1 is MGHRA, CDR2 YSYEKL. The CDR3 has 16 amino acids. CDR3 nucleotide sequence: TGCGCCAGCAGCCAAGGGAAGGGGGGCCCGAACACTGAAGCTTTCTTT. The encoded protein is CASSQGKGGPNTEAFF.

This clonotype was seen ten or more times. The rearrangement links TRBV12-3 or TRBV12-4 to TRBJ2-5; D is ambiguous. Trimming left V 5 bases short and J 5 bases short, with 9 bases between. The CDR3 loop spans 12 amino acids. The CDR3 is CASSDSSETQYF. The DNA of the CDR3 is TGTGCCAGCAGTGATAGTTCTGAGACCCAGTACTTC.

This clonotype was found many times. V gene TRBV7-8 combines with J gene TRBJ1-2; tentatively, D is TRBD1 (5 bases). The CDR3 has 13 amino acids. Looked up from germline, CDR1 is SGHVS and CDR2 is FQNEAQ. Trimming removed 2 bases at V and 8 bases at J, with 12 bases between. The CDR3 coding sequence is TGTGCCAGCAGCTTACAAGGGGCAGAGGGCTACACCTTC. This gives the protein CASSLQGAEGYTF.

This clonotype has a count of ten or more. J is TRBJ2-2 and V is TRBV12-3 or TRBV12-4, with a tentative D call TRBD2 (5 bases). This CDR3 comprises 16 residues. V lost 1 base to trimming and J lost 3 bases, with 12 bases between them. The CDR3 sequence: CASSLGMEVDTGELFF. The CDR3 bases are TGTGCCAGCAGTTTAGGGATGGAGGTGGACACCGGGGAGCTGTTTTTT.

In this sample, this clonotype turned up many times. The gene calls are TRBV15 and TRBJ2-7; 7 positions match TRBD1. Germline lookup yields CDR1 LNHNV and CDR2 YYDKDF (reference sequence). The V gene end was trimmed by 5 bases and the J gene end by 1 base; junction bases not matched to a gene: 5. The CDR3 has 14 amino acids. CDR3 DNA sequence: TGTGCCACCAGCGAAAACAGGGGATCCTACGAGCAGTACTTC. Translating it yields CATSENRGSYEQYF.

This clonotype was counted ten times or more. This rearrangement joins TRBV9 to TRBJ1-2, with a weak D call TRBD1 (5 bases). In germline, CDR1 is SGDLS, CDR2 YYNGEE. The V end was cut by 0 bases, the J end by 0 bases, with 15 bases between. The CDR3 sequence is 17 residues long. The CDR3 DNA reads TGTGCCAGCAGCGTAGGGGACTCCCCCACTTCTAACTATGGCTACACCTTC. Encoded protein: CASSVGDSPTSNYGYTF. The entire variable domain, with the rest obtained from reference TRBV9 and TRBJ1-2, is as follows: DSGVTQTPKHLITATGQRVTLRCSPRSGDLSVYWYQQSLDQGLQFLIQYYNGEERAKGNILERFSAQQFPDLHSELNLSSLELGDSALYFCASSVGDSPTSNYGYTFGSGTRLTVV.

This clonotype was detected many times. The chain couples TRBV6-2 or TRBV6-3 to TRBJ2-5; tentatively, D is TRBD1 or TRBD2 (5 bases each). This CDR3 has 16 amino acids. The ends were cut back, 7 bases at V and 5 bases at J, with 23 bases in the middle. Germline lookup yields CDR1 MNHEY and CDR2 SVGEGT. CDR3 amino acids: CASTPIPTGTEETQYF. The CDR3 DNA reads TGTGCCAGCACTCCTATTCCCACGGGGACGGAGGAGACCCAGTACTTC.

There are many counts of this clonotype. The chain links TRBV12-3 or TRBV12-4 to TRBJ1-2, with D hard to call. This CDR3 has 17 amino acids. V gave up 4 bases and J gave up 8 bases, with 26 bases separating them. The CDR3 protein is CASSSVEGMTRLRGYTF. The CDR3 nucleotides read TGTGCCAGCAGTTCAGTGGAGGGCATGACGCGACTAAGAGGCTACACCTTC.

A remark on this clonotype: A read error may be the cause here, since a much bigger clone is one base away. V usage is TRBV7-8 and J usage is TRBJ1-6, with D perhaps matching TRBD1 (6 bases). The CDR3 contains 16 residues. Germline V CDR1 and CDR2: SGHVS, FQNEAQ. The V end lost 1 base, the J end lost 3 bases, and 10 bases lay between the germline ends. The CDR3 is CASSLEGGIYNSPLHF. The CDR3 nucleotides read TGTGCCAGCAGCTTAGAGGGGGGGATCTATAATTCACCCCTCCACTTT.

This clonotype has at least ten counts. CDR3 residues: CASSPATYEQYF. The CDR3 DNA sequence: TGTGCCAGCAGCCCGGCGACTTACGAGCAGTACTTC. The chain recombines TRBV7-9 with TRBJ2-7; unclear D gene. Germline V gives CDR1 SEHNR, CDR2 FQNEAQ (reference sequence). The CDR3 is 12 residues long. V gave up 5 bases and J gave up 4 bases, with 9 bases separating them. Full variable domain (outside the CDR3, taken from reference TRBV7-9 and TRBJ2-7): DTGVSQNPRHKITKRGQNVTFRCDPISEHNRLYWYRQTLGQGPEFLTYFQNEAQLEKSRLLSDRFSAERPKGSFSTLEIQRTEQGDSAMYLCASSPATYEQYFGPGTRLTVT.

J is TRBJ2-5 and V is TRBV2; D might be TRBD1 (6 bases). Trimming pared 6 bases from V and 5 bases from J, leaving 13 bases between. This CDR3 contains 13 residues. Germline CDR1 and CDR2: SNHLY and FYNNEI. CDR3 nucleotides: TGTGCCAGCAGCGGGACAAAACTGGAGACCCAGTACTTC. As protein: CASSGTKLETQYF.

There are many counts of this clonotype. This chain links TRBV24-1 with TRBJ1-2, with D perhaps matching TRBD1 (6 bases). The length of the CDR3 is 17 residues. Germline lookup yields CDR1 KGHDR and CDR2 SFDVKD. V lost 2 bases, J lost 6 bases, and 21 bases lay in between. CDR3 region: CATSDSTGQMFKDGYTF. For the CDR3, the DNA is TGTGCCACCAGTGATTCAACCGGACAGATGTTTAAGGATGGCTACACCTTC.

This clonotype has a count of ten or more. The chain employs TRBV5-1 and TRBJ1-1; D is unclear. The CDR3 loop spans 14 amino acids. The V gene lost 3 bases and the J gene lost 1 base, with 10 bases spanning the gap. CDR1 is SGHRS and CDR2 is YFSETQ in the germline V gene. The DNA of the CDR3 is TGCGCCAGCAGCTCCTCTGCGGGGAACACTGAAGCTTTCTTT. It yields the protein CASSSSAGNTEAFF.

On this clonotype itself: A read error may explain this, as a much larger clone is one base away. The chain joins TRBV12-3 or TRBV12-4 to TRBJ1-1, with D hard to call. The CDR3 spans 14 residues. The DNA for the CDR3 is TGTTCCAGCAGAGCGGGTGGCCAGAACACTGAAGCTTTCTTT. Translated: CSSRAGGQNTEAFF.

This clonotype was counted between two and nine times. The chain recombines TRBV9 with TRBJ2-3; D gene uncertain. The CDR3 totals 12 residues. V was pared by 3 bases and J by 0 bases, with 2 bases between. Germline V gene sequence: CDR1 SGDLS, CDR2 YYNGEE. The CDR3 region has the DNA TGTGCCAGCAGCGGCAGCACAGATACGCAGTATTTT. Its translation: CASSGSTDTQYF. The whole variable domain, filled in from reference TRBV9 and TRBJ2-3, reads DSGVTQTPKHLITATGQRVTLRCSPRSGDLSVYWYQQSLDQGLQFLIQYYNGEERAKGNILERFSAQQFPDLHSELNLSSLELGDSALYFCASSGSTDTQYFGPGTRLTVL.